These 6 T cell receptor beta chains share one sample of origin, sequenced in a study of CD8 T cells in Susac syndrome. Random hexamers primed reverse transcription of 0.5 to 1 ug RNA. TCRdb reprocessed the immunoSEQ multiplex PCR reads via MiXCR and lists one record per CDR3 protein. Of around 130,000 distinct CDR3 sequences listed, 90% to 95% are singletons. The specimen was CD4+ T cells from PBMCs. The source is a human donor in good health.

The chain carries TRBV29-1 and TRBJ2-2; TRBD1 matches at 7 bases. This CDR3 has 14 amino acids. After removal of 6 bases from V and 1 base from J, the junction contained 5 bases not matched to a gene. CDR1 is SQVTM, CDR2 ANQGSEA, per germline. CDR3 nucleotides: TGCAGCGTAACGGGACAGAGGAACACCGGGGAGCTGTTTTTT. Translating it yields CSVTGQRNTGELFF.

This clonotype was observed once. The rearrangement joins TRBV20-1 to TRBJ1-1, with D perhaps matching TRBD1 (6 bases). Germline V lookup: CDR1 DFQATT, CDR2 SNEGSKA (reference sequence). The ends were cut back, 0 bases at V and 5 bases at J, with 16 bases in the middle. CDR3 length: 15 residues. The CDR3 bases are TGCAGTGCTAGAGATCCACAGGGAGGAGGTACTGAAGCTTTCTTT. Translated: CSARDPQGGGTEAFF.

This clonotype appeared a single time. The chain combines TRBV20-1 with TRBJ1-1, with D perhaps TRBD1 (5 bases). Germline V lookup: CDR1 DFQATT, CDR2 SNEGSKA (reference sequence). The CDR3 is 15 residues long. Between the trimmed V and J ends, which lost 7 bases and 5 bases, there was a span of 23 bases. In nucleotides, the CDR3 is TGCAGTGTGAGTGGTAGGGGTCATATAGGGACTGAAGCTTTCTTT. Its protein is CSVSGRGHIGTEAFF.

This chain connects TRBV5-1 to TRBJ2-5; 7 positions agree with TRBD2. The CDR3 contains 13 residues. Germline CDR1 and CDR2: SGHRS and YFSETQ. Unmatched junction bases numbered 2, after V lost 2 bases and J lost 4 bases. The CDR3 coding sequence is TGCGCCAGCAGCTTTACGGGAGGAGAGACCCAGTACTTC. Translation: CASSFTGGETQYF.

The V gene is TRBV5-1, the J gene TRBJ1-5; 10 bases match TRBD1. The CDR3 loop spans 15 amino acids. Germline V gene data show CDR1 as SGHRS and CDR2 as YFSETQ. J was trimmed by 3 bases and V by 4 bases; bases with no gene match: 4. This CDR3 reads CASSRTGGDNQPQHF. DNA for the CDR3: TGCGCCAGCAGCAGGACAGGGGGAGACAATCAGCCCCAGCATTTT.

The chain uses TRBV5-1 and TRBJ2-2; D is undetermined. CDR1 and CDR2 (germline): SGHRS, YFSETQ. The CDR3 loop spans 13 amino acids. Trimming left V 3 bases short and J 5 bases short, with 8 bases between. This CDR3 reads CASSSQLTGELFF. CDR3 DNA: TGCGCCAGCAGCTCACAGCTAACCGGGGAGCTGTTTTTT.